The 17 T cell receptor beta chains below come from one sample, sequenced in a study of CD8+CD57+ T cells in acquired aplastic anemia. CD8+CD57+ cell expansion, shown by flow cytometry, had occurred in the patients selected for sequencing. Investigators profiled TCR beta VDJ and CDR3 from genomic DNA template. TCRdb ran MiXCR on the reads and lists one entry per CDR3 protein. The sample has about 200,000 distinct CDR3 sequences, roughly 50% seen once; the top ten hold just under 20%. The specimen was sorted CD4+, CD8+, or CD8+CD57+ T cells (not recorded which) from PBMCs. These receptors originate from a human donor with aplastic anemia.

The J gene is TRBJ1-2, the V gene TRBV19; 8 nucleotides line up with TRBD1. The CDR3 has 19 amino acids. Germline V lookup: CDR1 LNHDA, CDR2 SQIVND (reference sequence). With 5 bases clipped from V and 1 base from J, the junction kept 18 bases outside the gene matches. Here the CDR3 reads CASSSTGGARALINYGYTF. The CDR3 region has the DNA TGTGCCAGTAGTTCTACAGGGGGAGCCAGGGCCCTTATTAACTATGGCTACACCTTC.

A remark on this clonotype: One end of the junction is discordant with germline, which a read error may explain. The rearrangement uses TRBV15 and TRBJ2-7, with TRBD1 matching 7 bases. CDR1 and CDR2 from the germline V gene are LNHNV and YYDKDF (reference sequence). CDR3 size: 14 residues. The CDR3 loop is CASSLRGGAYEQYF. As DNA, the CDR3 is TGTGCCAGCAGCTTAAGAGGGGGCGCATACGAGCAGTACTTC.

This clonotype was recorded a few times. This rearrangement joins TRBV25-1 to TRBJ1-1; no firm D call. Deletions cut 4 bases from V and 3 bases from J, with 15 bases between. The CDR3 loop spans 15 amino acids. CDR1 is MGHDK, CDR2 SYGVNS, per germline. In nucleotides, the CDR3 is TGTGCCAGCAGTGCCGGATTGACCGGGGACACTGAAGCTTTCTTT. This sequence encodes CASSAGLTGDTEAFF. The full variable domain, its missing parts supplied by reference TRBV25-1 and TRBJ1-1, is EADIYQTPRYLVIGTGKKITLECSQTMGHDKMYWYQQDPGMELHLIHYSYGVNSTEKGDLSSESTVSRIRTEHFPLTLESARPSHTSQYLCASSAGLTGDTEAFFGQGTRLTVV.

This clonotype occurred many times. This chain joins TRBV5-1 and TRBJ2-5, with TRBD2 matching 14 bases. Looked up from germline, CDR1 is SGHRS and CDR2 is YFSETQ. CDR3 length: 17 amino acids. The V gene end was trimmed by 5 bases and the J gene end by 1 base; junction bases not matched to a gene: 7. CDR3 residues: CASRIGLAGGVQETQYF. The CDR3 DNA reads TGCGCCAGCAGGATCGGACTAGCGGGGGGAGTCCAAGAGACCCAGTACTTC.

This clonotype was seen ten or more times. J is TRBJ2-7 and V is TRBV12-3 or TRBV12-4, with D hard to call. Trimming took 1 base from V and 2 from J, leaving 3 bases between them. The CDR3 is 12 amino acids. The CDR3 is CASSLGTYEQYF. DNA for the CDR3: TGTGCCAGCAGTTTAGGGACCTACGAGCAGTACTTC.

The table lists this clonotype with a count of one. The chain carries TRBV20-1 and TRBJ1-5; possible D gene TRBD1, 6 bases. The CDR3 is 15 residues long. The germline V gene has CDR1 DFQATT and CDR2 SNEGSKA (reference sequence). V was pared by 3 bases and J by 2 bases, with 14 bases between. CDR3 DNA sequence: TGCAGTGCTAGTACCCCCCGGACAGGCAATCAGCCCCAGCATTTT. This codes for CSASTPRTGNQPQHF.

This chain links TRBV7-2 with TRBJ2-1, with D perhaps TRBD1 or TRBD2 (5 bases each). CDR3 size: 14 residues. Germline V lookup: CDR1 SGHTA, CDR2 FQGNSA. V was cut by 1 base and J by 4 bases, with 8 bases left in between. The CDR3 nucleotides are TGTGCCAGCAGCTTAGTGAGGGGATACAATGAGCAGTTCTTC. Its translation is CASSLVRGYNEQFF.

This clonotype was recorded once. The chain couples TRBV2 to TRBJ1-1; TRBD1 agrees at 7 bases. The V segment lost 6 bases and the J segment 0 bases; nucleotides outside the gene matches: 4. Germline V lookup: CDR1 SNHLY, CDR2 FYNNEI. This CDR3 is 14 amino acids long. The CDR3 here is CASRRQGLNTEAFF. The CDR3 nucleotides are TGTGCCAGCAGGAGACAGGGATTGAACACTGAAGCTTTCTTT.

This clonotype has a count of ten or more. V usage is TRBV5-1 and J usage is TRBJ1-4, with TRBD1 matching 10 bases. The CDR3 totals 14 residues. The germline gives CDR1 SGHRS, CDR2 YFSETQ. Trimming cost V 4 bases and J 5 bases; bases outside gene matches: 2. The CDR3 sequence is CASSGQGGNEKLFF. CDR3 sequence (DNA): TGCGCCAGCAGCGGACAGGGGGGAAATGAAAAACTGTTTTTT.

The chain is built from TRBV20-1 and TRBJ1-3; 10 nucleotides align to TRBD1. The CDR3 extends over 14 amino acids. With V trimmed by 6 bases and J by 4 bases, 6 bases remained unmatched. Germline CDR1 is DFQATT and CDR2 is SNEGSKA (reference sequence). The CDR3 sequence: CSATDRGLGNTIYF. The CDR3, as DNA: TGCAGTGCAACTGACAGGGGGCTCGGAAACACCATATATTTT.

About this clonotype itself: Without the conserved terminal phenylalanine or tryptophan, this CDR3 likely stems from a read error. V gene TRBV7-9 combines with J gene TRBJ2-7; 7 bases fit TRBD1. This CDR3 is built from 15 residues. Germline V CDR1 and CDR2: SEHNR, FQNEAQ (reference sequence). V dropped 5 bases and J dropped 3; count of bases not matched to a gene: 10. CDR3 region: CASSPLGTDFYEQYL. DNA of the CDR3: TGTGCCAGCAGCCCCTTAGGGACAGATTTCTACGAGCAGTACCTC.

V is TRBV19 and J is TRBJ2-1, with D maybe TRBD1 (8 bases). The CDR3 length is 12 residues. The V gene lost 5 bases and the J gene lost 15 bases, with 17 bases spanning the gap. Per the germline V gene, CDR1 is LNHDA and CDR2 is SQIVND (reference sequence). Here the CDR3 DNA reads TGTGCCAGTAGTCAACAGGGGGGGGAAGGGTTCTTC. It translates to CASSQQGGEGFF.

A remark on this clonotype: A read error may produce the germline difference seen at one junction end. The J gene is TRBJ1-2, the V gene TRBV2; 9 bases are shared with TRBD1. This CDR3 is built from 13 residues. CDR1 SNHLY and CDR2 FYNNEI come from the germline V gene. CDR3 DNA sequence: TGTGCCAGCAGCCCGACAGGGGGTTATGGCAACACCTTC. Its protein product is CASSPTGGYGNTF. The whole variable domain, filled in from reference TRBV2 and TRBJ1-2, reads EPEVTQTPSHQVTQMGQEVILRCVPISNHLYFYWYRQILGQKVEFLVSFYNNEISEKSEIFDDQFSVERPDGSNFTLKIRSTKLEDSAMYFCASSPTGGYGNTFGSGTRLTVV.

This clonotype was counted many times. V usage is TRBV2 and J usage is TRBJ2-5; tentative D call: TRBD1 (6 bases). Germline V gene data show CDR1 as SNHLY and CDR2 as FYNNEI. The CDR3 has 15 amino acids. V was pared by 5 bases and J by 2 bases, with 15 bases between. CDR3 nucleotides: TGTGCCAGCAGTATCTTCAACAGGGAGCAAGAGACCCAGTACTTC. The encoded protein is CASSIFNREQETQYF.

This clonotype was detected a few times. This chain links TRBV18 with TRBJ1-2; 10 bases are shared with TRBD1. The CDR3 length is 14 residues. Germline V gives CDR1 KGHSH, CDR2 LQKENI. J was trimmed by 4 bases and V by 1 base; bases with no gene match: 0. CDR3 sequence reads: CASSPRTGGYGYTF. Here the CDR3 DNA reads TGTGCCAGCTCACCACGGACAGGGGGCTATGGCTACACCTTC.

This clonotype was counted many times. This chain connects TRBV20-1 to TRBJ2-7; 7 positions agree with TRBD2. Germline assignment: CDR1 DFQATT and CDR2 SNEGSKA (reference sequence). V gave up 3 bases and J gave up 2 bases; unmatched junction bases: 10. This CDR3 has 15 amino acids. The CDR3 DNA sequence: TGCAGTGCTAGTATTGTGGGGAGGGGTACCTACGAGCAGTACTTC. Translated, it gives CSASIVGRGTYEQYF.

This clonotype was observed many times. This chain joins TRBV20-1 and TRBJ1-4; tentatively, D is TRBD1 (5 bases). V lost 6 bases, J lost 0 bases, and 14 bases lay in between. Germline-derived CDR1 and CDR2 are DFQATT and SNEGSKA (reference sequence). The CDR3 is 15 amino acids. CDR3 protein: CSASGGAATNEKLFF. The CDR3 coding sequence is TGCAGTGCCTCCGGAGGGGCAGCAACTAATGAAAAACTGTTTTTT.